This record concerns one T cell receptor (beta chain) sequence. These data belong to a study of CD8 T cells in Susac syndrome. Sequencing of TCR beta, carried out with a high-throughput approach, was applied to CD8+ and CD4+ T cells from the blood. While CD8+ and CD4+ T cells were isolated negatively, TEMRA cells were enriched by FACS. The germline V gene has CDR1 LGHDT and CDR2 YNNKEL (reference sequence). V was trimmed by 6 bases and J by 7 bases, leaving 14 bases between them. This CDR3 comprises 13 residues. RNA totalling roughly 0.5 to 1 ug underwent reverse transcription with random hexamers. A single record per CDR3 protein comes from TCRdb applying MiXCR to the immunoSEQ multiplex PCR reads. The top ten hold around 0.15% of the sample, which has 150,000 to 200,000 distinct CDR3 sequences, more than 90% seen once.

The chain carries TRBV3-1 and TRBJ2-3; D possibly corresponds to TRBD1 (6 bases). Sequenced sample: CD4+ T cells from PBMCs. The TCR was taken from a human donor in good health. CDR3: CASSWDNQHTQYF. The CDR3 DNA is TGTGCCAGCAGTTGGGACAACCAGCATACGCAGTATTTT.